These 20 T cell receptor beta chains originate from one sample sequenced in a study of monozygotic twins with inflammatory bowel disease. With the 5' RACE reads reprocessed, TCRdb shows one record per CDR3 protein and no DNA. The repertoire table contains some 150,000 distinct CDR3 sequences. Specimen: blood. These receptor sequences come from a human donor with ulcerative colitis or Crohn's disease, or a healthy co-twin of an affected twin (not recorded which).

The chain carries TRBV13 and TRBJ2-5; the TCRdb D gene call, TRBD2, has no DNA to confirm it. The CDR3 is 14 amino acids. Germline V gene lookup returns CDR1 PRHDT and CDR2 FYEKMQ (reference sequence). The chain's CDR3 is CASSLAGVGETQYF.

The gene calls are TRBV20-1 and TRBJ2-7. Germline CDR1 DFQATT, CDR2 SNEGSKA (reference sequence). The CDR3 has 13 amino acids. The CDR3 sequence is CSARAYFSYEQYF.

The chain uses TRBV18 and TRBJ1-5. The V gene's germline CDR1 is KGHSH and CDR2 LQKENI. CDR3 size: 15 residues. The CDR3 is CASSFSAGSNQPQHF.

V and J are TRBV7-2 and TRBJ1-1; TCRdb returns TRBD1, unconfirmable since there is no DNA. The CDR3 extends over 11 amino acids. Germline V CDR1 and CDR2: SGHTA, FQGNSA. CDR3 in amino acids: CASSQTGEAFF.

The rearrangement joins TRBV27 to TRBJ2-7; TCRdb lists TRBD1, though no DNA is available to test this call. Germline loops: CDR1 MNHEY, CDR2 SMNVEV (reference sequence). The CDR3 runs to 17 residues. This chain's CDR3 is CASSLLTTTGSPYEQYF.

The chain carries TRBV27 and TRBJ2-2; the D call of TRBD1 rests on TCRdb alone, since no DNA is present to check it. CDR3 length equals 20 residues. CDR1 is MNHEY, CDR2 SMNVEV, per germline (reference sequence). CDR3 loop: CASSLLPGQGTAKFTGELFF.

This rearrangement joins TRBV12-3 or TRBV12-4 to TRBJ1-2; TCRdb's D gene call, TRBD1, goes unchecked for lack of DNA. The CDR3 loop spans 12 amino acids. CDR3 amino acids: CASRGQGYGYTF.

This chain connects TRBV3-1 to TRBJ2-7; TCRdb's D call of TRBD2 is untestable without DNA. Germline loops: CDR1 LGHDT, CDR2 YNNKEL (reference sequence). The CDR3 runs to 16 residues. CDR3 region: CASSPKSASGLYEQYF.

The V gene is TRBV20-1, the J gene TRBJ2-7. The CDR3 length is 14 residues. Germline CDR1 and CDR2: DFQATT and SNEGSKA (reference sequence). The CDR3: CSARRFVGSYEQYF.

The rearrangement links TRBV19 to TRBJ2-5; TCRdb proposes TRBD1, but this gene call is untestable without DNA. The germline V gene has CDR1 LNHDA and CDR2 SQIVND (reference sequence). This CDR3 is 14 amino acids long. The CDR3 sequence is CASSRAQAGETQYF.

The rearrangement links TRBV7-9 to TRBJ2-3; TCRdb picks TRBD1, but there is no DNA to check that call. The CDR3 contains 15 residues. Germline V lookup: CDR1 SEHNR, CDR2 FQNEAQ (reference sequence). The CDR3 loop is CASREQGGRTDTQYF.

The chain is built from TRBV29-1 and TRBJ2-3; lacking DNA, the TRBD1 call made by TCRdb goes unchecked. The CDR3 runs 16 residues. Looked up from germline, CDR1 is SQVTM and CDR2 is ANQGSEA. CDR3 protein: CSVARVQGGGPDTQYF.

The chain recombines TRBV5-5 with TRBJ2-3; as DNA is missing, the TRBD1 call by TCRdb cannot be tested. This CDR3 has 15 amino acids. Germline V gene lookup returns CDR1 SGHKS and CDR2 YYEKEE (reference sequence). CDR3 sequence: CASTKGTGLGDTQYF.

The chain has TRBV4-1 and TRBJ2-3; TCRdb calls TRBD2, which cannot be checked without DNA. This CDR3 is 16 amino acids long. The V gene's germline CDR1 is MGHRA and CDR2 YSYEKL. The CDR3 reads CASSPRGSGKTDTQYF.

V is TRBV5-1 and J is TRBJ1-2; the D call from TCRdb, TRBD1, cannot be confirmed without DNA. Germline-derived CDR1 and CDR2 are SGHRS and YFSETQ. The CDR3 length is 16 residues. CDR3 region: CASSLGTGPGGYGYTF.

The rearrangement uses TRBV6-2 or TRBV6-3 and TRBJ2-2. CDR1 and CDR2 (germline): MNHEY, SVGEGT. The CDR3 length is 15 residues. The CDR3 sequence: CASSYSRLNTGELFF.

The V call is TRBV10-3, the J call TRBJ1-5. CDR1 and CDR2 (germline): ENHRY, SYGVKD. This CDR3 is 15 amino acids long. CDR3 region: CAISEKGQGGQPQHF.

The chain is built from TRBV20-1 and TRBJ2-2; TCRdb returns TRBD2, unconfirmable since there is no DNA. CDR1 is DFQATT and CDR2 is SNEGSKA in the germline V gene (reference sequence). The CDR3 totals 16 residues. The CDR3 spells CSAPPRTSGTNGELFF.

This chain connects TRBV12-3 or TRBV12-4 to TRBJ2-5; TCRdb lists TRBD1, though no DNA is available to test this call. The length of the CDR3 is 16 residues. This CDR3 is CASSFQGASIQETQYF.

This chain connects TRBV4-1 to TRBJ2-1. The CDR3 spans 12 residues. The germline CDR1 and CDR2 sequences are MGHRA and YSYEKL. Here the CDR3 reads CASSPDLVEQFF.